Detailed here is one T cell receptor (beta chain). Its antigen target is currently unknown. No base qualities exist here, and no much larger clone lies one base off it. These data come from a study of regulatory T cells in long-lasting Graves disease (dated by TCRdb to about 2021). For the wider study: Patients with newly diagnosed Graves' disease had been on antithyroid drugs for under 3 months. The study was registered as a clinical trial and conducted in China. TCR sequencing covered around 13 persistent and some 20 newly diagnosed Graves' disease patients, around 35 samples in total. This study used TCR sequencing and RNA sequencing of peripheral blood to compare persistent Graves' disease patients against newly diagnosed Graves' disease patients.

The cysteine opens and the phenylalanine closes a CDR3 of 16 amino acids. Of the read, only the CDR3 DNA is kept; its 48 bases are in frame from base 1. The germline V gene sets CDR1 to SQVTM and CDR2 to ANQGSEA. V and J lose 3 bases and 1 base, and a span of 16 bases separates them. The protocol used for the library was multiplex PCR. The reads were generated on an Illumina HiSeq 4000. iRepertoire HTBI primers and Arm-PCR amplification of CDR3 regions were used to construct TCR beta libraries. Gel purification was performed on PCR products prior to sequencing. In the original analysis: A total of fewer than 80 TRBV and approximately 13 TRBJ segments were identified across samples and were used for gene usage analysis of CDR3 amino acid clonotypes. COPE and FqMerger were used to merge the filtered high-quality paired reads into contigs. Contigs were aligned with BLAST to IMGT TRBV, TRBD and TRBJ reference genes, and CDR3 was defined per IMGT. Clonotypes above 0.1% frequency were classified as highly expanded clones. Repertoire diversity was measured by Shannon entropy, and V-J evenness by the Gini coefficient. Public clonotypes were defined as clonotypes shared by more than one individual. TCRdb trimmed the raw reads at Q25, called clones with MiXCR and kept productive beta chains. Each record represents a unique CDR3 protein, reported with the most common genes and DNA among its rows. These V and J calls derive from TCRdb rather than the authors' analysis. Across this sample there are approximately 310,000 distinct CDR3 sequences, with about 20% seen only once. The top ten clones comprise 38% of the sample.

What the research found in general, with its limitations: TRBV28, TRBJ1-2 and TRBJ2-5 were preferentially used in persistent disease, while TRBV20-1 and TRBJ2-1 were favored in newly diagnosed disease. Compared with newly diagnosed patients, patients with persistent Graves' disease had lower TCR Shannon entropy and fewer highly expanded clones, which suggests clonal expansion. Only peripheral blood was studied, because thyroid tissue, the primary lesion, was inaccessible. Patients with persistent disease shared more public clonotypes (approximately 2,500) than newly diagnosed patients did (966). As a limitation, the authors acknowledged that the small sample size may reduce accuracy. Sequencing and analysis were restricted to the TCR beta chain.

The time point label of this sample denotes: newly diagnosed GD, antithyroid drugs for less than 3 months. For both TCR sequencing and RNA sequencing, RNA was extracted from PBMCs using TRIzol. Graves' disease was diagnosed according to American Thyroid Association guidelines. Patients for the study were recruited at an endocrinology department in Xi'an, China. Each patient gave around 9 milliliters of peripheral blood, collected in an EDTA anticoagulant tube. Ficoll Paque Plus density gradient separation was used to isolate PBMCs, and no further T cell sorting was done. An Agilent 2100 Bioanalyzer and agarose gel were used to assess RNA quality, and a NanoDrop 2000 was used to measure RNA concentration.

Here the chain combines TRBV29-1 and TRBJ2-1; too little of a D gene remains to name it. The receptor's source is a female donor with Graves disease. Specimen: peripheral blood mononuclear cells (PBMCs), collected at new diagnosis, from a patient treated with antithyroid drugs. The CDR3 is CSVEVMVLPSYNEQFF. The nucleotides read TGCAGCGTTGAGGTGATGGTTCTTCCATCCTACAATGAGCAGTTCTTC.